This TCR beta chain was profiled in a study of response to subunit inactivated influenza vaccine. Overall study findings and caveats: Authors proposed each seasonal influenza vaccination draws in few new T cells.

In the case of this clonotype: Antigen unknown.

Germline V lookup: CDR1 MNHNS, CDR2 SASEGT. This CDR3 is built from 12 residues. V lost 0 bases and J 7 bases, leaving 7 bases between the germline ends. Each CDR3 protein gets one entry after TCRdb re-called the RT-PCR reads with MiXCR. The data show 450,000 to 600,000 distinct CDR3 sequences, with less than 7.5% seen just once and around 13% held by the top ten. The source is a man aged 50 to 69 who received an inactivated influenza vaccine. This chain connects TRBV6-1 to TRBJ2-7; D gene uncertain. The sequencing here drew on PBMCs from blood, taken about 24 months after vaccination. The CDR3 loop is CASSEAFREQYF. The CDR3 coding sequence is TGTGCCAGCAGTGAAGCCTTTCGGGAGCAGTACTTC.